The clone carrying this T cell receptor (beta chain) was counted a single time. This entry comes from a study of blood T cell repertoires in COVID-19. Study-wide context: Sites in the United States, Italy and Spain provided acute and convalescent COVID-19 samples. PBMCs, B-cell-depleted T cells, or T cells were the source of the cDNA or gDNA that made up the material.

V lost 2 bases to trimming and J lost 0 bases, with 11 bases between them. The CDR3 contains 16 residues. Germline V gene data show CDR1 as MDHEN and CDR2 as SYDVKM. Under the authors' procedure: It was from reference gene primer amplification that nucleated cell counts were estimated. TCRdb keeps only in-frame clones here, not all; method: immunoSEQ multiplex PCR. V and J calls plus clone size are reproduced from that table; the DNA served to infer D and trimming. The sample records 85,000 to 100,000 clones, 80% being singletons. The material sequenced was peripheral blood. This receptor was identified in a man aged 50 to 60 who had recovered from COVID-19. The chain joins TRBV28 to TRBJ1-3, with D unresolved. CDR3 region: CASSLTIEFSGNTIYF. The CDR3, as DNA: TGTGCCAGCAGTTTAACTATTGAATTCTCTGGAAACACCATATATTTT.